The entry below describes one TCR beta chain. This sample stems from a study of T cell responses to AZD1222 COVID-19 vaccine. Only in-frame clones appear in the TCRdb table, and some are missing; sequencing was by immunoSEQ multiplex PCR. The table records fewer than 90,000 clones, around 90% of them present only once. Germline CDR1 MNHEY, CDR2 SVGAGI. The germline V and J ends were trimmed by 4 bases and 1 base, with 10 bases remaining between them. The CDR3 loop spans 14 amino acids. The sample consisted of peripheral blood, taken 28 days after the second AZD1222 dose. This receptor was taken from an adult who received the AZD1222 COVID-19 vaccine. The chain recombines TRBV6-5 with TRBJ1-1; perhaps TRBD1 as D (5 bases). CDR3 DNA sequence: TGTGCCAGCAGTTCACCAGGGACGAACACTGAAGCTTTCTTT. Its translation is CASSSPGTNTEAFF.